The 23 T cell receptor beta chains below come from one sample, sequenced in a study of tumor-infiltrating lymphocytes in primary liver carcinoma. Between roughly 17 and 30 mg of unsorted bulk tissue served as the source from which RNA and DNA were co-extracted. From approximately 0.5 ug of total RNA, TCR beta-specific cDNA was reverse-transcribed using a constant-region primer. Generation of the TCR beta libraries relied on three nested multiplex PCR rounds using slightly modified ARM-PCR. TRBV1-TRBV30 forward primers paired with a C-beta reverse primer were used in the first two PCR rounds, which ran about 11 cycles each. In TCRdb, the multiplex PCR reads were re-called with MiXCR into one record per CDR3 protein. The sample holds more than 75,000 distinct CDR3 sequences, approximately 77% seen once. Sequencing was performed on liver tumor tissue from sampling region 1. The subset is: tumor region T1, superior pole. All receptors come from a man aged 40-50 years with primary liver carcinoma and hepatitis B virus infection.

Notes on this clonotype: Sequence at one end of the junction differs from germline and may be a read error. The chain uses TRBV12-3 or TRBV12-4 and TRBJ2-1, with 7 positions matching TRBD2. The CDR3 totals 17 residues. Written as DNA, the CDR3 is TGTACCAGCACCACGTACTGGGGGGGTCTGACTGGGGAAGAGCAGTTCTTC. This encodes CTSTTYWGGLTGEEQFF.

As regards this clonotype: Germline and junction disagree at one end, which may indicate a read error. CDR3 protein: CASSRGDLSTDKQYF. DNA of the CDR3: TGTGCCAGCTCTAGGGGGGACCTCAGCACAGATAAGCAGTATTTT. This chain joins TRBV7-3 and TRBJ2-3, with D perhaps given as TRBD1 or TRBD2 (6 bases each). The CDR3 contains 15 residues. Germline loops: CDR1 SGHTA, CDR2 FQGTGA.

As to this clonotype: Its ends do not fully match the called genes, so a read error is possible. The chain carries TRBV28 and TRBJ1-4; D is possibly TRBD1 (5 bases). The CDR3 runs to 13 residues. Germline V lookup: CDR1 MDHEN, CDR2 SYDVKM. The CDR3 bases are TGTGTCAGCAGTTTGTCGTGGGGCGAAAAACTGCTTTTT. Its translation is CVSSLSWGEKLLF.

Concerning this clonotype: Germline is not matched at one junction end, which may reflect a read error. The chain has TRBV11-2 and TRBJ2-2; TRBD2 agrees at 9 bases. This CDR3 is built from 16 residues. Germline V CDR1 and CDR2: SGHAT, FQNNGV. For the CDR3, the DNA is TGCGCCAGCAGTTTAGTGACGCTAGCGGGAACCGGGGAACTGTTTTTT. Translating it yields CASSLVTLAGTGELFF.

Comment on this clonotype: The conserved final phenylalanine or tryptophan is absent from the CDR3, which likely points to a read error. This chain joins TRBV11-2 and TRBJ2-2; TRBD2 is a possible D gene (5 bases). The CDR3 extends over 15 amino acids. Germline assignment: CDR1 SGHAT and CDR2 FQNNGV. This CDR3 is CTSSLGAANTGELFI. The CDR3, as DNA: TGTACCAGCAGCTTAGGAGCGGCGAACACCGGGGAGCTGTTTATC.

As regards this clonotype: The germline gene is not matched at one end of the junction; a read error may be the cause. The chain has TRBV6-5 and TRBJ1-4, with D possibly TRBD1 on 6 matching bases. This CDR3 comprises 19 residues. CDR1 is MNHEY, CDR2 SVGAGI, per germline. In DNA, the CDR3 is TGTGCCAGCAGTTATAGGCCTCCTTCGGGGGCGGCAAGTAATGAAAAACAGTTTTTT. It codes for CASSYRPPSGAASNEKQFF.

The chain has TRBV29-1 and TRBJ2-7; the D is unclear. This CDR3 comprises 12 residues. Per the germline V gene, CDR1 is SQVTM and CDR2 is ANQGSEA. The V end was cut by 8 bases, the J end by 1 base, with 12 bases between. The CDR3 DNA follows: TGCAGCATCCGGGCTGATTCCTACGAGCAGTACGTC. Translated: CSIRADSYEQYV.

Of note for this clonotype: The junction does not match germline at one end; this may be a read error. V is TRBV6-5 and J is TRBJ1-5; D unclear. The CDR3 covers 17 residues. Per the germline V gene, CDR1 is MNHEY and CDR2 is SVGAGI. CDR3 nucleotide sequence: TGTGGCAGCAGTTATGACCCGCCATGGGCCACCAATCAGCCCCAGCATTTT. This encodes CGSSYDPPWATNQPQHF.

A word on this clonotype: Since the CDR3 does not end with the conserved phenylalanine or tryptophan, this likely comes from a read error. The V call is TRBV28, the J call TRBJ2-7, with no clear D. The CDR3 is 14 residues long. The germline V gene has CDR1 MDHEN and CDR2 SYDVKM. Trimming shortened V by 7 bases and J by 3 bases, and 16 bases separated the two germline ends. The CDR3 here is CASIMKRIYYEQYL. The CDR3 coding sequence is TGTGCCAGCATCATGAAGAGGATATACTACGAGCAGTACCTC.

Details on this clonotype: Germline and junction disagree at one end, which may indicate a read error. Here the CDR3 DNA reads TGTGTCATCAGAGATCAGGGGGAGACCCAGTACTTC. Its protein is CVIRDQGETQYF. V gene TRBV10-3 combines with J gene TRBJ2-5; TRBD1 might be the D (6 bases). The CDR3 is 12 amino acids. Per the germline V gene, CDR1 is ENHRY and CDR2 is SYGVKD.

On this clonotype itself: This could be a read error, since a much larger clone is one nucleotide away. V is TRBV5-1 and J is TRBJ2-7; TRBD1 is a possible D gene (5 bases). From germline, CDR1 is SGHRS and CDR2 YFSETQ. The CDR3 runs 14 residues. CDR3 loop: CACSFTGALYEQYF. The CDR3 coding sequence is TGCGCCTGCAGCTTCACAGGCGCCCTTTACGAGCAGTACTTC.

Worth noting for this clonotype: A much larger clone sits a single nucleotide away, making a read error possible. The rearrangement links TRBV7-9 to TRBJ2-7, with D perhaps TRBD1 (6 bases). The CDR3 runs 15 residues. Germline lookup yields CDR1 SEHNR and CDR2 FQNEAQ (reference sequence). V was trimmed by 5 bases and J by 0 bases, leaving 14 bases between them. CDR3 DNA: TGTGCCAGCAGCGTATGGGGGCTGAGCTCCTACGAGCAGTACTTC. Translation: CASSVWGLSSYEQYF.

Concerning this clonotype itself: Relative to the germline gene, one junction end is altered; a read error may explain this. The chain's CDR3 is CPSSSPAEGRGYGYTF. Written as DNA, the CDR3 is TGTCCCAGCAGTTCTCCCGCGGAGGGGCGAGGCTATGGTTACACCTTC. This rearrangement joins TRBV28 to TRBJ1-2; D is perhaps TRBD1 (5 bases). The CDR3 is 16 residues long. The germline CDR1 and CDR2 sequences are MDHEN and SYDVKM.

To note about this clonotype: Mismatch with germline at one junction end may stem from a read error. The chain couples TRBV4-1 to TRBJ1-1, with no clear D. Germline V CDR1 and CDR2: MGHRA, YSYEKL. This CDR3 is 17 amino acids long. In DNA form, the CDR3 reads TGCTCCAGCAGCCTGAAACAGCTGGAGGGAATGAACACTGAAACTTTCTTT. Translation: CSSSLKQLEGMNTETFF.

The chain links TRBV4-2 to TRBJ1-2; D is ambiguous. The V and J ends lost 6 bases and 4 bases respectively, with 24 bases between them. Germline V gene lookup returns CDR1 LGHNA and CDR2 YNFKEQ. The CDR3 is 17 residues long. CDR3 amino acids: CASSQDHAAWQVYGYTF. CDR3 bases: TGTGCCAGCAGTCAGGACCATGCCGCCTGGCAGGTCTATGGCTACACCTTC.

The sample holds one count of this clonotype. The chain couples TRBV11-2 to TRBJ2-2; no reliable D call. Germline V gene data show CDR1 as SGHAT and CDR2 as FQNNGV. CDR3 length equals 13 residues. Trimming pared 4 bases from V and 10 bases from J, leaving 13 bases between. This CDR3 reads CASSSQLPVELFF. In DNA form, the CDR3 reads TGTGCCAGCAGCTCTCAACTCCCCGTGGAGCTGTTTTTT.

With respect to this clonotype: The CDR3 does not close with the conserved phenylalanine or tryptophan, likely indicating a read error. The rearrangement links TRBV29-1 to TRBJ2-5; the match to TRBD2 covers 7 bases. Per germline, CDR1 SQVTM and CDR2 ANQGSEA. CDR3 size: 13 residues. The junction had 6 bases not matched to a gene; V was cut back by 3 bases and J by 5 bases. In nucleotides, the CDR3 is TGCAGCGTTGATGGGAGGGCCCCTGAGACCCAGTACTCC. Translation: CSVDGRAPETQYS.

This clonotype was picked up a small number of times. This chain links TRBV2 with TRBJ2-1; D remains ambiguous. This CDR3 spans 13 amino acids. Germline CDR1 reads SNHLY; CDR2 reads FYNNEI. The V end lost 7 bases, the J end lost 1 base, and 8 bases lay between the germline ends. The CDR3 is CASTLGSYNEQFF. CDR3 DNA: TGTGCCAGCACCCTAGGGTCCTACAATGAGCAGTTCTTC.

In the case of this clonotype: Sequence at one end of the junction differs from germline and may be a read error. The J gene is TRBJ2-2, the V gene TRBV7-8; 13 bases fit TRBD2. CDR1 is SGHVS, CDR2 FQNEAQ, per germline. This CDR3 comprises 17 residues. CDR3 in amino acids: CASNFAGTSGNTWELFF. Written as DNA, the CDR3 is TGTGCCAGCAACTTTGCCGGGACTAGCGGGAACACCTGGGAGCTGTTTTTT.

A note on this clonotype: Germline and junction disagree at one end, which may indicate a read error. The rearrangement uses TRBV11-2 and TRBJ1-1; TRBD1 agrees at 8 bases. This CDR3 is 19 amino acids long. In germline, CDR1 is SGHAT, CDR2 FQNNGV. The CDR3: CVSSLVRPGQEPRNTEAFF. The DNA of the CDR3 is TGTGTCAGCAGCTTAGTGAGACCGGGACAGGAACCCAGGAACACTGAAGCTTTCTTT. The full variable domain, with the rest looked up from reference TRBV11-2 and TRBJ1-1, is EAGVAQSPRYKIIEKRQSVAFWCNPISGHATLYWYQQILGQGPKLLIQFQNNGVVDDSQLPKDRFSAERLKGVDSTLKIQPAKLEDSAVYLCVSSLVRPGQEPRNTEAFFGQGTRLTVV.

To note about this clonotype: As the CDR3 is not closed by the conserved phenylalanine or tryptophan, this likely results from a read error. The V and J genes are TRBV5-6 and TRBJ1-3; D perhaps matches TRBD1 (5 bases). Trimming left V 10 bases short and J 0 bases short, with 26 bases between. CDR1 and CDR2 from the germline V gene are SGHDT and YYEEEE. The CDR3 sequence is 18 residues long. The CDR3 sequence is CAGVQDFYNRSSGNTIYY. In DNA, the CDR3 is TGTGCCGGCGTACAGGACTTCTACAACAGGAGCTCTGGAAACACCATATATTAT.

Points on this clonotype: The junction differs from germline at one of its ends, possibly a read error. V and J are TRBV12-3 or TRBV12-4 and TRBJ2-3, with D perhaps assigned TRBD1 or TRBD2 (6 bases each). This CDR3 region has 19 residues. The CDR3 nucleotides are TGCGCCAGCAGCTCCCCGGGACACTTCTCAGGAGGGCGAGCAGATACGCAGTATTTT. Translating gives CASSSPGHFSGGRADTQYF.

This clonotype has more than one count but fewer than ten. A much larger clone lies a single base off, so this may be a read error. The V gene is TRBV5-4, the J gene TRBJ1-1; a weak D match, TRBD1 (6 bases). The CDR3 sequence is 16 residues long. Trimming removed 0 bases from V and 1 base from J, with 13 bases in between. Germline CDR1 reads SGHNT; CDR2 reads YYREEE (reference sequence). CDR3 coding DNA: TGTGCCAGCAGCTTGGTGTCCAGACAGGAGAACACTGAAGCTTTCTTT. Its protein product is CASSLVSRQENTEAFF.